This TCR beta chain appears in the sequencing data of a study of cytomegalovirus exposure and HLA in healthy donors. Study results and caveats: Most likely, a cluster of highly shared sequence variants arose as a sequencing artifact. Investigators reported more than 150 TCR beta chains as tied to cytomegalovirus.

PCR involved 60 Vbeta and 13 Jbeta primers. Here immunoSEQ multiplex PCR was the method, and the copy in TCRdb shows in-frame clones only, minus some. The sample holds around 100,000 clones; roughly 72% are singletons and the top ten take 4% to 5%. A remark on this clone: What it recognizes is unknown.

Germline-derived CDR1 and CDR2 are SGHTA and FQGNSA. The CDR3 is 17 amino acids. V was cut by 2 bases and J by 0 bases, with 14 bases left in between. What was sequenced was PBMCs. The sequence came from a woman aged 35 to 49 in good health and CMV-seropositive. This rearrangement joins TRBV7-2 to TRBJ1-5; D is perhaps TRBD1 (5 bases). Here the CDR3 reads CASSLRTGEYSNQPQHF. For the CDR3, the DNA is TGTGCCAGCAGCTTAAGAACAGGAGAATATAGCAATCAGCCCCAGCATTTT.